This TCR beta chain was obtained from a study of blood T cells in healthy people across ages. With respect to this clonotype: Its antigen is currently unknown.

A J-beta primer mix and a sample-barcoded 5' primer were used in a second PCR of roughly 7 to 12 cycles. The authors tagged each cDNA molecule using a template-switch adaptor with 12 random nucleotides. From the 5' RACE reads, TCRdb called clonotypes with MiXCR, one entry per CDR3 protein. The table lists over 1.5 million distinct CDR3 sequences, around 50% of them singletons. Overall study findings and caveats: Strong correlation was found linking TCR beta diversity to naive T cell percentage.

Trimming shortened V by 6 bases and J by 5 bases, and 20 bases separated the two germline ends. The germline CDR1 and CDR2 sequences are MNHEY and SVGAGI. The length of the CDR3 is 16 residues. The source material was blood. This TCR was sampled from a woman aged 35 to 49 in good health. The rearrangement links TRBV6-5 to TRBJ2-1; D not certain. CDR3 in amino acids: CASSTVGRHTNNEQFF. The CDR3 coding sequence is TGTGCCAGCAGCACGGTTGGTAGACACACGAACAATGAGCAGTTCTTC.